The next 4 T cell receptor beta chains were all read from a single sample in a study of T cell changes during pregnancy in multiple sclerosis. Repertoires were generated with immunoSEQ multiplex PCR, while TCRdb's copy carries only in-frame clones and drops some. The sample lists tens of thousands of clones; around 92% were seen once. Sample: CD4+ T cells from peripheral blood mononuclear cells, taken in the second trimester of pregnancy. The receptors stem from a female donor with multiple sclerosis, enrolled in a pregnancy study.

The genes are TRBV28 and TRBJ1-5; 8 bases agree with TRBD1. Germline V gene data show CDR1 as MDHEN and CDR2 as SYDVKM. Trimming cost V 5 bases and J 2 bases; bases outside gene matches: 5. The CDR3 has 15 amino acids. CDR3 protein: CASSPDRGGNQPQHF. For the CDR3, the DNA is TGTGCCAGCAGTCCCGACAGGGGTGGCAATCAGCCCCAGCATTTT.

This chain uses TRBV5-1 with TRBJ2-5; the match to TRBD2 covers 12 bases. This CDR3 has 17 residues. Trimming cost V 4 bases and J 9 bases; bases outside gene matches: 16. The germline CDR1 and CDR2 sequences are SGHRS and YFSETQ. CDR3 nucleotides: TGCGCCAGCAGCCTCTCGACTAGCGGGAGTGTTTCATGGGCCCAGTACTTC. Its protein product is CASSLSTSGSVSWAQYF.

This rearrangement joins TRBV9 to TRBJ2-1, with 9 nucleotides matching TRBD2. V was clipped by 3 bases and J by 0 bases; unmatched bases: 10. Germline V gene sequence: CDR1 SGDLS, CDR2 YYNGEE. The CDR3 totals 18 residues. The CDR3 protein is CASSEGGLAGSSYNEQFF. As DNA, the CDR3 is TGTGCCAGCAGCGAAGGGGGGCTAGCGGGGAGCTCCTACAATGAGCAGTTCTTC.

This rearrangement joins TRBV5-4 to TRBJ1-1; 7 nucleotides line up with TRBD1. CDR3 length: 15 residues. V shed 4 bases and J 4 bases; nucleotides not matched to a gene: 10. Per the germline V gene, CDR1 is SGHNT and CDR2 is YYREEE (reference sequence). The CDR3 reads CASSPSTGTFTEAFF. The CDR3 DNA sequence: TGTGCCAGCAGCCCATCGACAGGGACCTTCACTGAAGCTTTCTTT.